The 2 T cell receptor beta chains in this list originate from one sample, sequenced in a study of T cells after yellow fever vaccination. TCRdb used MiXCR to reprocess the 5' RACE reads, holding one entry per CDR3 protein. The sample shows a few hundred thousand distinct CDR3 sequences, 9.5% to 15% of them seen only once. The source was CD4+ T cells sorted from PBMCs, collected 15 days after the yellow fever booster vaccination. Every receptor here comes from a man younger than 35 who received the YFV17D yellow fever vaccine.

The V gene is TRBV6-4, the J gene TRBJ2-7; 10 nucleotides align to TRBD1. V gave up 9 bases and J gave up 2 bases; unmatched junction bases: 4. Germline CDR1 MRHNA, CDR2 SNTAGT. This CDR3 is 13 amino acids long. The CDR3 coding sequence is TGTGCCAGGCCGGGACAGGGGACCTACGAGCAGTACTTC. Translated: CARPGQGTYEQYF.

Ten or more counts support this clonotype. The V gene is TRBV6-1, the J gene TRBJ1-1; D remains unclear. The CDR3 is 14 residues long. V was trimmed by 3 bases and J by 1 base, leaving 9 bases between them. Looked up from germline, CDR1 is MNHNS and CDR2 is SASEGT. CDR3 amino acids: CASSDVGRNTEAFF. For the CDR3, the DNA is TGTGCCAGCAGTGACGTGGGCCGGAACACTGAAGCTTTCTTT.